This entry lists 12 T cell receptor beta chains sequenced from one sample in a study of blood T cell repertoires in COVID-19. The assay was immunoSEQ multiplex PCR, and TCRdb's table has in-frame clones only and misses some. The top ten clones hold 2% to 2.5% of a sample with under 150,000 clones, 87% of them seen once. Material: peripheral blood. The receptors stem from a man aged 45-65 years with active COVID-19.

The chain combines TRBV19 with TRBJ1-1, with D perhaps TRBD1 (6 bases). CDR3 length equals 14 residues. The ends were cut back, 7 bases at V and 0 bases at J, with 12 bases in the middle. Germline V gives CDR1 LNHDA, CDR2 SQIVND (reference sequence). In DNA form, the CDR3 reads TGTGCCAGTATGCCGGACAGAGTGAACACTGAAGCTTTCTTT. This codes for CASMPDRVNTEAFF.

This clone was seen at least ten times. V gene TRBV3-1 (or the pseudogene TRBV3-2) combines with J gene TRBJ2-2; maybe TRBD1 (6 bases). This CDR3 is built from 14 residues. Germline lookup yields CDR1 LGHDT and CDR2 YNNKEL (reference sequence). Deletions cut 7 bases from V and 5 bases from J, with 14 bases between. As DNA, the CDR3 is TGTGCCAGCACCCGGACAGCCAAGACCGGGGAGCTGTTTTTT. Protein product: CASTRTAKTGELFF.

The chain couples TRBV2 to TRBJ1-2; 11 nucleotides line up with TRBD1. The CDR3 length is 12 residues. Germline trimming cut 8 bases from V and 4 bases from J; bases unmatched to any gene: 0. Germline assignment: CDR1 SNHLY and CDR2 FYNNEI. The CDR3 nucleotides read TGTGCCAGCGGACAGGGGGCCTATGGCTACACCTTC. Its translation is CASGQGAYGYTF.

The V and J genes are TRBV5-1 and TRBJ2-2, with TRBD1 identical over 9 bases. CDR1 and CDR2 from the germline V gene are SGHRS and YFSETQ. This CDR3 is 15 amino acids long. Trimming removed 3 bases from V and 7 bases from J; junction bases left unmatched: 7. The CDR3 is CASSSGTGFGGELFF. In DNA, the CDR3 is TGCGCCAGCAGCTCCGGGACAGGGTTTGGCGGGGAGCTGTTTTTT.

This clone has only one observation. The genes are TRBV13 and TRBJ2-7; 7 bases fit TRBD1. The CDR3 consists of 15 residues. V gave up 4 bases and J gave up 0 bases; unmatched junction bases: 6. Per the germline V gene, CDR1 is PRHDT and CDR2 is FYEKMQ (reference sequence). DNA for the CDR3: TGTGCCAGCAGCTCCTTACAGGGGTCCTCCTACGAGCAGTACTTC. This encodes CASSSLQGSSYEQYF.

J is TRBJ1-1 and V is TRBV5-4; TRBD1 might be the D (5 bases). Germline V lookup: CDR1 SGHNT, CDR2 YYREEE (reference sequence). V shed 4 bases and J shed 0 bases, with 13 bases lying between them. The CDR3 has 15 residues. Written as DNA, the CDR3 is TGTGCCAGCAGCCCAAGACAGAACATGAACACTGAAGCTTTCTTT. Its translation is CASSPRQNMNTEAFF.

This clone was recorded once. This rearrangement joins TRBV6-5 to TRBJ1-1; the D is unclear. This CDR3 has 13 amino acids. V dropped 4 bases and J dropped 7 bases, with 13 bases sitting between them. Germline values: CDR1 MNHEY, CDR2 SVGAGI. The CDR3 spells CASSSLRELEAFF. The CDR3 DNA sequence: TGTGCCAGCAGTTCCCTGCGAGAGCTTGAAGCTTTCTTT.

This clone was seen only once. V gene TRBV9 combines with J gene TRBJ1-5; the match to TRBD1 covers 7 bases. Looked up from germline, CDR1 is SGDLS and CDR2 is YYNGEE. The CDR3 is 17 residues long. V dropped 1 base and J dropped 4; count of bases not matched to a gene: 11. The CDR3 is CASSVKQGPVGNQPQHF. The CDR3 DNA reads as TGTGCCAGCAGCGTAAAACAGGGGCCGGTCGGGAATCAGCCCCAGCATTTT. Full variable domain (rest looked up from reference TRBV9 and TRBJ1-5): DSGVTQTPKHLITATGQRVTLRCSPRSGDLSVYWYQQSLDQGLQFLIQYYNGEERAKGNILERFSAQQFPDLHSELNLSSLELGDSALYFCASSVKQGPVGNQPQHFGDGTRLSIL.

The chain combines TRBV30 with TRBJ1-5, with D perhaps matching TRBD1 (6 bases). The CDR3 runs 18 residues. With 2 bases removed from V and 3 bases from J, the gap between germline ends came to 23 bases. Germline V gene sequence: CDR1 GTSNPN, CDR2 SVGIG (reference sequence). CDR3 nucleotides: TGTGCCTGGAGTAGGAGAGGCGGGGGGCTGTGGAACAATCAGCCCCAGCATTTT. Encoded protein: CAWSRRGGGLWNNQPQHF. Variable domain in full (rest from reference TRBV30 and TRBJ1-5): SQTIHQWPATLVQPVGSPLSLECTVEGTSNPNLYWYRQAAGRGLQLLFYSVGIGQISSEVPQNLSASRPQDRQFILSSKKLLLSDSGFYLCAWSRRGGGLWNNQPQHFGDGTRLSIL.

The V and J genes are TRBV18 and TRBJ2-6; a possible D gene is TRBD1 (5 bases). The CDR3 is 15 residues long. CDR1 and CDR2 from the germline V gene are KGHSH and LQKENI. Trimming took 5 bases from V and 1 from J, leaving 9 bases between them. CDR3 amino acids: CASSAGQSGANVLTF. In DNA form, the CDR3 reads TGTGCCAGCTCAGCCGGACAATCTGGGGCCAACGTCCTGACTTTC. Drawing the rest from reference TRBV18 and TRBJ2-6, the complete variable domain is NAGVMQNPRHLVRRRGQEARLRCSPMKGHSHVYWYRQLPEEGLKFMVYLQKENIIDESGMPKERFSAEFPKEGPSILRIQQVVRGDSAAYFCASSAGQSGANVLTFGAGSRLTVL.

Comment on this clone: The junction differs from germline at one of its ends, possibly a read error. The chain carries TRBV18 and TRBJ2-4; D unclear. Per the germline V gene, CDR1 is KGHSH and CDR2 is LQKENI. The CDR3 is 12 amino acids. In nucleotides, the CDR3 is TGTGCCAGCTCCCCACTTTCGGACATTCAGTACTTC. It codes for CASSPLSDIQYF.

The chain joins TRBV9 to TRBJ2-7; 10 bases match TRBD2. V was pared by 4 bases and J by 7 bases, with 20 bases of the junction left unmatched. Germline V gene lookup returns CDR1 SGDLS and CDR2 YYNGEE. This CDR3 is 18 amino acids long. CDR3 bases: TGTGCCAGCAGCCCACGGGGAGTAGCGGGGGGTAGCTACGAGGAGCAGTACTTC. It yields the protein CASSPRGVAGGSYEEQYF.